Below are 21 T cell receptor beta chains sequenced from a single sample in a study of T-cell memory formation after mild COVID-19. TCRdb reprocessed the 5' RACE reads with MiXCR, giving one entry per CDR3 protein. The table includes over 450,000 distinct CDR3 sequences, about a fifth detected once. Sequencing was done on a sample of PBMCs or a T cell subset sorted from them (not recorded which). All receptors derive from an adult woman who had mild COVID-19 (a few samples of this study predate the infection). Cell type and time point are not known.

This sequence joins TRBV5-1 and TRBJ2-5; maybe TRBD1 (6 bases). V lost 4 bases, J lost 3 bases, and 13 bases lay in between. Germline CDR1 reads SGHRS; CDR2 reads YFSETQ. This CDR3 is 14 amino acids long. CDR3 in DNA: TGCGCCAGCAGCCAACAGGGCATAGAAGAGACCCAGTACTTC. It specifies CASSQQGIEETQYF.

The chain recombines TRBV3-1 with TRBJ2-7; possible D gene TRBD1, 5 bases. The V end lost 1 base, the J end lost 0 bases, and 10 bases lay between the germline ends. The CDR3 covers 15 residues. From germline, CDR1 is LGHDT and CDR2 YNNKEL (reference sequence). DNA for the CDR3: TGTGCCAGCAGCCAAGGACAGCAAAACTCCTACGAGCAGTACTTC. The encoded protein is CASSQGQQNSYEQYF.

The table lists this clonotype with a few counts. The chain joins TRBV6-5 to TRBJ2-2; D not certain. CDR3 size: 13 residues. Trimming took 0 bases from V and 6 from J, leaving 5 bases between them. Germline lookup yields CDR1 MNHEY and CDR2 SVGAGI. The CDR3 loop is CASSYSSAGELFF. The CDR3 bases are TGTGCCAGCAGTTACTCGAGCGCCGGGGAGCTGTTTTTT.

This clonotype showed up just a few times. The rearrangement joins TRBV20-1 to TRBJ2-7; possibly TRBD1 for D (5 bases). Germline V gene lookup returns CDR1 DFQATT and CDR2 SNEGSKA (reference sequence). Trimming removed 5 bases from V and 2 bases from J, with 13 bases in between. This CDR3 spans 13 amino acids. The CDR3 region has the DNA TGCAGTGCTTTGAATAGGGGCCCCTACGAGCAGTACTTC. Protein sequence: CSALNRGPYEQYF.

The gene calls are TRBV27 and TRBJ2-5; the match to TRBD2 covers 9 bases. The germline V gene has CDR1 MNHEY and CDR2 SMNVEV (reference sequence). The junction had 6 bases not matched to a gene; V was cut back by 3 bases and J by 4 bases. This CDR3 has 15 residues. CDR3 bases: TGTGCCAGCAGTTTCTGGCGGGAGGGCCGAGAGACCCAGTACTTC. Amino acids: CASSFWREGRETQYF.

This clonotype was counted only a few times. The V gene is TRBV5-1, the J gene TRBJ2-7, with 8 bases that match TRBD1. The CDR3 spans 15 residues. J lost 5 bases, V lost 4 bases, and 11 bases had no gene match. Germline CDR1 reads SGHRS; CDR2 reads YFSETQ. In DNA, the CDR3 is TGCGCCAGCAGCCTGGCCTCGCAGGGGGCACACGAGCAGTACTTC. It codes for CASSLASQGAHEQYF.

The CDR3 bases are TGTGCCACAGGAGACTACGAGCAGTACTTC. Encoded protein: CATGDYEQYF. The chain recombines TRBV10-3 with TRBJ2-7; D remains unclear. Germline V gene sequence: CDR1 ENHRY, CDR2 SYGVKD. Trimming took off 10 bases at V and 3 bases at J, with 7 bases between the two ends. There are 10 residues in the CDR3.

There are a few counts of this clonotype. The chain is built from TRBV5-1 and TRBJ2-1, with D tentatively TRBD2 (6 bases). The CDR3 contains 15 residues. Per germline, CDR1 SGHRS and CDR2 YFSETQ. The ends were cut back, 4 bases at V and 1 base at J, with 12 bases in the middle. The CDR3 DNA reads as TGCGCCAGCAGCCCCACGGCGGGGTCCTACAATGAGCAGTTCTTC. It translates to CASSPTAGSYNEQFF.

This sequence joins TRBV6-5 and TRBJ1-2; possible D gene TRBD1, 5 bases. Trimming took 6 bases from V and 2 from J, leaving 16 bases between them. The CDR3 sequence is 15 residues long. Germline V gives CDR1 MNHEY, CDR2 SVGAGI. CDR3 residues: CASSLQGRANYGYTF. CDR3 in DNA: TGTGCCAGCAGCCTCCAGGGCAGGGCGAACTATGGCTACACCTTC.

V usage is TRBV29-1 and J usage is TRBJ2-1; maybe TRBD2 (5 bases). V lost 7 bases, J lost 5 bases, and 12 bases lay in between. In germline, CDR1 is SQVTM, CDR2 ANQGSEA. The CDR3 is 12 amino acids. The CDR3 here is CSAGWRNNEQFF. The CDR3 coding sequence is TGCAGCGCGGGATGGCGGAACAATGAGCAGTTCTTC.

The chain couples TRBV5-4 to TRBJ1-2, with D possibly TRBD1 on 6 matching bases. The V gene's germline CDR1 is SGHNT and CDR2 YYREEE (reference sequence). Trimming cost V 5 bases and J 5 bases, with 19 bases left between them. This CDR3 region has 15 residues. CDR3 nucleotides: TGTGCCAGCAGTCAAACTATCCGGGACAAGTATGGCTACACCTTC. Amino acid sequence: CASSQTIRDKYGYTF.

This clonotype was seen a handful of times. The CDR3: CASSYVYEQYF. DNA for the CDR3: TGTGCCAGCAGTTACGTCTACGAGCAGTACTTC. The J gene is TRBJ2-7, the V gene TRBV6-2 or TRBV6-3; D is ambiguous. Trimming cost V 2 bases and J 3 bases, with 2 bases left between them. CDR1 is MNHEY and CDR2 is SVGEGT in the germline V gene. This CDR3 has 11 amino acids.

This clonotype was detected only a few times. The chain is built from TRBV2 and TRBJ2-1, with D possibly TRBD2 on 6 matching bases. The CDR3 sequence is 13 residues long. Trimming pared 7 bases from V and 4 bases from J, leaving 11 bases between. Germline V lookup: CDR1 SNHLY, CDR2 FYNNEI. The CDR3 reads CASIGGTYNEQFF. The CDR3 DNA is TGTGCCAGCATCGGAGGGACGTACAATGAGCAGTTCTTC.

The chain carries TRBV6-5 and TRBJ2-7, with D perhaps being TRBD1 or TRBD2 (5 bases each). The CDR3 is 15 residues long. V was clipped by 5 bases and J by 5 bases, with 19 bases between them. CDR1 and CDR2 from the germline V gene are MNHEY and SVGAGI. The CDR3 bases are TGTGCCAGCAGTCTAGGCCGGGGCCGGACCAACGAGCAGTACTTC. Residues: CASSLGRGRTNEQYF.

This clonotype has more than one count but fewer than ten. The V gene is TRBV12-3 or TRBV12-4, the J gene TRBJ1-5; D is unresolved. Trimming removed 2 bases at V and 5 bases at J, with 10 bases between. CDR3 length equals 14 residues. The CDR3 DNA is TGTGCCAGCAGTTTACGACTACCGGATCAGCCCCAGCATTTT. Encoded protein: CASSLRLPDQPQHF.

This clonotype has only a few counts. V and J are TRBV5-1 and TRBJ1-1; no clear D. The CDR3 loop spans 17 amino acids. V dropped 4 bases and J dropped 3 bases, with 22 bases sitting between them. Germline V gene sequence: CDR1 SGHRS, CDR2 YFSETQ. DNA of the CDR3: TGCGCCAGCAGCCCACACCCTCTGGGCGCGACGGACACTGAAGCTTTCTTT. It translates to CASSPHPLGATDTEAFF.

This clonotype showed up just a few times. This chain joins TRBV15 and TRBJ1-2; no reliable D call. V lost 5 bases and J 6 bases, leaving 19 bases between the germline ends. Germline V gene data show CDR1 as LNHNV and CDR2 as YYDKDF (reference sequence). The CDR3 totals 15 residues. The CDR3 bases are TGTGCCACCAGCCAAAGAGGGCGGGGTTCGGATGGCTACACCTTC. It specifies CATSQRGRGSDGYTF.

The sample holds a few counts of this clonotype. The DNA of the CDR3 is TGCAGTGCTACGCGGGGGCTAACCTACGAGCAGTACTTC. This translates into CSATRGLTYEQYF. The V gene is TRBV20-1, the J gene TRBJ2-7, with D perhaps matching TRBD2 (7 bases). The germline CDR1 and CDR2 sequences are DFQATT and SNEGSKA (reference sequence). Trimming pared 4 bases from V and 2 bases from J, leaving 12 bases between. CDR3 length: 13 amino acids.

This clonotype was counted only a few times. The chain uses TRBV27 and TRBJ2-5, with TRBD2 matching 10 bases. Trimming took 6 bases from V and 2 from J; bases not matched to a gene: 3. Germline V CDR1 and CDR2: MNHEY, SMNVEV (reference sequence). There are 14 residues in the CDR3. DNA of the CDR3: TGTGCCAGCAGAAAACTAGCGGGGCAAGAGACCCAGTACTTC. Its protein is CASRKLAGQETQYF.

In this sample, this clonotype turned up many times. Here the CDR3 reads CASSQTGNQPQHF. The CDR3 DNA is TGTGCCAGCAGCCAGACAGGGAATCAGCCCCAGCATTTT. The chain couples TRBV3-1 to TRBJ1-5, with 7 bases identical to TRBD1. V lost 3 bases to trimming and J lost 4 bases; unmatched junction nucleotides: 0. The CDR3 runs to 13 residues. Germline CDR1 LGHDT, CDR2 YNNKEL (reference sequence).

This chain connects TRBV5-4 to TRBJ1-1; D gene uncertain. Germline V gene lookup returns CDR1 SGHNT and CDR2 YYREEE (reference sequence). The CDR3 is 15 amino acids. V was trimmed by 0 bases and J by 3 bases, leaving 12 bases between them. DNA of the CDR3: TGTGCCAGCAGCTTGGCCCATCGTGGGGACACTGAAGCTTTCTTT. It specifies CASSLAHRGDTEAFF.